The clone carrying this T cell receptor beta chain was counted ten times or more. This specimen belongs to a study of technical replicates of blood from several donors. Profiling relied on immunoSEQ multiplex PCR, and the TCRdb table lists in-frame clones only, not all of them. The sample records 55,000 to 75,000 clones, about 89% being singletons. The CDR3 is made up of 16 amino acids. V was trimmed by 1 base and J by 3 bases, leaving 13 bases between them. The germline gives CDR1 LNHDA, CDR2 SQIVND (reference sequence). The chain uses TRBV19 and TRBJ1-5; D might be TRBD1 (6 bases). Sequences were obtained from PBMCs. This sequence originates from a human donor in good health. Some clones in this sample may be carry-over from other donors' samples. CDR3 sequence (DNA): TGTGCCAGTAGTATAGTCCGCGGGGGCTCCAATCAGCCCCAGCATTTT. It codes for CASSIVRGGSNQPQHF.